This passage covers 27 T cell receptor beta chains from one sample sequenced in a study of T cells after yellow fever vaccination. TCRdb analysed the 5' RACE reads with MiXCR anew, one entry per CDR3 protein. The sample shows about 230,000 distinct CDR3 sequences, more than 6.5% of them seen only once. This specimen was CD4+ T cells sorted from PBMCs, taken on the day of the yellow fever booster vaccination. The receptor source for this set is a man between 25 and 39 years old who received the YFV17D yellow fever vaccine.

The chain employs TRBV12-5 and TRBJ1-5; D remains unclear. In germline, CDR1 is LGHNT, CDR2 FRNRAP. V was shortened by 9 bases and J by 0 bases, with 15 bases between the two germline ends. CDR3 size: 15 residues. CDR3 DNA sequence: TGTGCTAGCTATACCGGCGGGGTTAGCAATCAGCCCCAGCATTTT. It encodes CASYTGGVSNQPQHF.

The chain uses TRBV7-2 and TRBJ2-3; maybe TRBD2 (6 bases). V dropped 2 bases and J dropped 3 bases, with 12 bases sitting between them. From germline, CDR1 is SGHTA and CDR2 FQGNSA. The CDR3 covers 15 residues. CDR3 bases: TGTGCCAGCAGCTTAATGTCAGGGAGGACAGATACGCAGTATTTT. Translating it yields CASSLMSGRTDTQYF.

This clonotype occurred many times. V and J are TRBV20-1 and TRBJ2-1; 11 bases are shared with TRBD2. V was clipped by 1 base and J by 6 bases; unmatched bases: 5. The CDR3 consists of 15 residues. Germline assignment: CDR1 DFQATT and CDR2 SNEGSKA (reference sequence). CDR3 protein: CSARADSGRGNEQFF. The CDR3 nucleotides read TGCAGTGCTAGAGCCGATAGCGGGAGGGGCAATGAGCAGTTCTTC.

CDR3 nucleotides: TGTGCCAGCAGCTTAGTTCCGGGATGGGCAACTAATGAAAAACTGTTTTTT. This codes for CASSLVPGWATNEKLFF. The V gene is TRBV7-2, the J gene TRBJ1-4; D uncertain. Germline CDR1 SGHTA, CDR2 FQGNSA. V lost 1 base, J lost 0 bases, and 12 bases lay in between. This CDR3 has 17 amino acids.

This chain joins TRBV7-9 and TRBJ1-6; 7 nucleotides align to TRBD1. The V gene end was trimmed by 6 bases and the J gene end by 1 base; junction bases not matched to a gene: 9. CDR3 length: 17 amino acids. Per germline, CDR1 SEHNR and CDR2 FQNEAQ (reference sequence). The CDR3 reads CASSSPLQGSYNSPLHF. The CDR3 nucleotides read TGTGCCAGCAGTTCTCCCCTACAGGGGTCCTATAATTCACCCCTCCACTTT.

The J gene is TRBJ2-1, the V gene TRBV12-3 or TRBV12-4, with 15 nucleotides matching TRBD2. Losses at the gene ends were 7 bases for V and 9 bases for J; bases not matched to a gene: 10. This CDR3 has 16 residues. CDR3 sequence: CASTPTGTSGRSEQFF. As DNA, the CDR3 is TGTGCCAGCACCCCGACAGGGACTAGCGGGAGGTCTGAGCAGTTCTTC.

This clonotype came up a few times. In nucleotides, the CDR3 is TGCAGTGCTAGCCCACTAACAGGGTTCGTGAACACCGGGGAGCTGTTTTTT. Its translation: CSASPLTGFVNTGELFF. This chain links TRBV20-1 with TRBJ2-2, with D perhaps matching TRBD1 (6 bases). V lost 3 bases, J lost 1 base, and 18 bases lay in between. The CDR3 loop spans 17 amino acids. CDR1 and CDR2 (germline): DFQATT, SNEGSKA (reference sequence).

This clonotype was found a few times. This sequence joins TRBV7-2 and TRBJ2-4; 16 positions agree with TRBD2. Germline CDR1 SGHTA, CDR2 FQGNSA. V dropped 5 bases and J dropped 0; count of bases not matched to a gene: 1. The length of the CDR3 is 17 residues. In DNA, the CDR3 is TGTGCCAGCAGCGGGACTAGCGGGAGGGGAGCCAAAAACATTCAGTACTTC. Translated: CASSGTSGRGAKNIQYF.

This clonotype was detected a few times. V usage is TRBV6-2 or TRBV6-3 and J usage is TRBJ2-1; TRBD2 matches 8 bases. This CDR3 has 16 amino acids. Germline V gene sequence: CDR1 MNHEY, CDR2 SVGEGT. V lost 3 bases and J lost 2; bases outside the gene matches: 6. The CDR3 sequence: CASSYNLAGAYNEQFF. CDR3 DNA sequence: TGTGCCAGCAGTTATAACCTAGCGGGCGCCTACAATGAGCAGTTCTTC.

This clonotype was detected many times. V usage is TRBV24-1 and J usage is TRBJ2-1, with TRBD1 matching 8 bases. The CDR3 totals 17 residues. V gave up 1 base and J gave up 3 bases; unmatched junction bases: 7. CDR1 and CDR2 from the germline V gene are KGHDR and SFDVKD. For the CDR3, the DNA is TGTGCCACCAGTGATTTTGGACCGGGACAGGACTACAATGAGCAGTTCTTC. It specifies CATSDFGPGQDYNEQFF.

This clonotype was detected ten times or more. The V call is TRBV18, the J call TRBJ1-1; D is unclear. V was trimmed by 4 bases and J by 5 bases, leaving 20 bases between them. CDR1 KGHSH and CDR2 LQKENI come from the germline V gene. The CDR3 length is 16 residues. The CDR3 DNA reads as TGTGCCAGCTCACTCGGGAGCTCCCGCGCCGGGACTGAAGCTTTCTTT. This gives the protein CASSLGSSRAGTEAFF.

This clonotype has more than one count but fewer than ten. The chain links TRBV20-1 to TRBJ2-5; D call uncertain. The CDR3 extends over 11 amino acids. Germline lookup yields CDR1 DFQATT and CDR2 SNEGSKA (reference sequence). Deletions cut 5 bases from V and 5 bases from J, with 9 bases between. As DNA, the CDR3 is TGCAGTGCTTCCCTCGGGGAGACCCAGTACTTC. Translating it yields CSASLGETQYF.

The chain links TRBV11-2 to TRBJ2-4, with D perhaps matching TRBD1 (5 bases). Germline V gene sequence: CDR1 SGHAT, CDR2 FQNNGV. V shed 3 bases and J shed 8 bases, with 11 bases lying between them. The CDR3 covers 13 residues. CDR3 region: CASSFPGLDIQYF. In DNA form, the CDR3 reads TGTGCCAGCAGCTTTCCAGGGCTGGACATTCAGTACTTC.

This sequence joins TRBV6-5 and TRBJ1-2; D is unclear. Germline V gives CDR1 MNHEY, CDR2 SVGAGI. The V end was cut by 4 bases, the J end by 7 bases, with 7 bases between. This CDR3 spans 11 amino acids. Here the CDR3 DNA reads TGTGCCAGCAGTTCTGTTAGTGGCTACACCTTC. Translation gives CASSSVSGYTF.

Ten or more counts support this clonotype. The chain links TRBV5-6 to TRBJ1-1; D is unresolved. Germline V CDR1 and CDR2: SGHDT, YYEEEE. V gave up 8 bases and J gave up 0 bases, with 8 bases separating them. The CDR3 contains 12 residues. This CDR3 is CASKELNTEAFF. The CDR3 nucleotides are TGTGCCAGTAAAGAGCTGAACACTGAAGCTTTCTTT.

For the CDR3, the DNA is TGTGCCAGCAGTCCCACCCCAGGAAGAGTCGAGCAGTACTTC. Encoded protein: CASSPTPGRVEQYF. The chain carries TRBV12-3 or TRBV12-4 and TRBJ2-7, with D hard to call. The CDR3 spans 14 residues. V lost 5 bases and J 6 bases, leaving 17 bases between the germline ends.

V gene TRBV20-1 combines with J gene TRBJ2-7; no reliable D call. Germline V gives CDR1 DFQATT, CDR2 SNEGSKA (reference sequence). Trimming removed 3 bases from V and 4 bases from J, with 7 bases in between. The CDR3 has 11 amino acids. The DNA of the CDR3 is TGCAGTGCTAGTATACAATACGAGCAGTACTTC. Protein: CSASIQYEQYF.

The rearrangement joins TRBV7-2 to TRBJ2-5; possibly TRBD1 for D (6 bases). CDR3 length: 14 amino acids. Looked up from germline, CDR1 is SGHTA and CDR2 is FQGNSA. Trimming took 3 bases from V and 0 from J, leaving 8 bases between them. CDR3 protein: CASSLDRNQETQYF. The CDR3 region has the DNA TGTGCCAGCAGCTTGGACAGAAACCAAGAGACCCAGTACTTC.

The table lists this clonotype with many counts. The rearrangement uses TRBV18 and TRBJ2-1; TRBD2 agrees at 13 bases. J gave up 8 bases and V 3 bases, and 10 bases lay outside the gene matches. The V gene's germline CDR1 is KGHSH and CDR2 LQKENI. This CDR3 spans 17 amino acids. CDR3 sequence reads: CASSPSTATSGRDEQFF. The CDR3, as DNA: TGTGCCAGCTCACCCTCGACCGCCACTAGCGGGAGGGATGAGCAGTTCTTC.

The sample holds many counts of this clonotype. The V gene is TRBV7-2, the J gene TRBJ2-1, with D unresolved. Trimming took off 5 bases at V and 2 bases at J, with 7 bases between the two ends. The V gene's germline CDR1 is SGHTA and CDR2 FQGNSA. This CDR3 is 13 amino acids long. The CDR3 loop reads CASSPDTYNEQFF. The CDR3 nucleotides read TGTGCCAGCAGCCCTGACACCTACAATGAGCAGTTCTTC.

This clonotype occurred a few times. This chain joins TRBV15 and TRBJ2-1; the D is unclear. This CDR3 comprises 15 residues. Trimming removed 0 bases at V and 8 bases at J, with 14 bases between. CDR1 is LNHNV, CDR2 YYDKDF, per germline (reference sequence). The CDR3 loop reads CATSRDVRPLDEQFF. CDR3 nucleotides: TGTGCCACCAGCAGAGATGTCCGGCCCCTGGATGAGCAGTTCTTC.

The chain uses TRBV5-1 and TRBJ2-5, with 8 bases aligning to TRBD2. V was pared by 4 bases and J by 3 bases, with 8 bases of the junction left unmatched. CDR1 SGHRS and CDR2 YFSETQ come from the germline V gene. This CDR3 is 15 amino acids long. The CDR3 region has the DNA TGCGCCAGCAGCCCAATGAAGCGGGAGAAAGAGACCCAGTACTTC. Its translation: CASSPMKREKETQYF.

This clonotype was picked up many times. The chain recombines TRBV7-6 with TRBJ2-7; the match to TRBD2 covers 12 bases. CDR1 and CDR2 from the germline V gene are SGHVS and FNYEAQ. The ends lost 0 bases at V and 3 bases at J; junction bases unmatched: 9. This CDR3 spans 18 amino acids. CDR3 bases: TGTGCCAGCAGCTTAGCCCGGACTAGCGGGAACTACGTCTACGAGCAGTACTTC. This sequence encodes CASSLARTSGNYVYEQYF. Filled out from reference TRBV7-6 and TRBJ2-7, the complete variable domain reads GAGVSQSPRYKVTKRGQDVALRCDPISGHVSLYWYRQALGQGPEFLTYFNYEAQQDKSGLPNDRFSAERPEGSISTLTIQRTEQRDSAMYRCASSLARTSGNYVYEQYFGPGTRLTVT.

This clonotype has only a few counts. The chain combines TRBV20-1 with TRBJ2-2; D uncertain. The CDR3 spans 13 residues. Looked up from germline, CDR1 is DFQATT and CDR2 is SNEGSKA (reference sequence). Trimming took 7 bases from V and 4 from J, leaving 13 bases between them. In DNA, the CDR3 is TGCAGTGTGGTCAATACGGGCACCGGGGAGCTGTTTTTT. This translates into CSVVNTGTGELFF.

This clonotype appeared a few times. This chain connects TRBV6-1 to TRBJ2-7, with 8 bases that match TRBD2. Trimming took 8 bases from V and 6 from J; bases not matched to a gene: 9. Germline V CDR1 and CDR2: MNHNS, SASEGT. The CDR3 contains 13 residues. The CDR3: CASANLGGGEQYF. CDR3 coding DNA: TGTGCCAGCGCAAACCTCGGGGGGGGCGAGCAGTACTTC.

This clonotype has a handful of counts. The chain links TRBV24-1 to TRBJ1-5; D is uncertain. This CDR3 has 12 residues. The V and J ends lost 7 bases and 5 bases respectively, with 8 bases between them. Germline V CDR1 and CDR2: KGHDR, SFDVKD. CDR3 nucleotide sequence: TGTGCCACCAGCGAGCCCGATCAGCCCCAGCATTTT. This sequence encodes CATSEPDQPQHF.

This clonotype has a handful of counts. The genes are TRBV14 and TRBJ1-1; the D gene is possibly TRBD1 (5 bases). Deletions cut 2 bases from V and 9 bases from J, with 13 bases between. The CDR3 covers 13 residues. CDR1 and CDR2 (germline): SGHDN, FVKESK. The DNA for the CDR3 is TGTGCCAGCAGCCAACTATTATGGGGCAAAGCTTTCTTT. This sequence encodes CASSQLLWGKAFF. The complete variable domain, with remaining parts taken from reference TRBV14 and TRBJ1-1, reads EAGVTQFPSHSVIEKGQTVTLRCDPISGHDNLYWYRRVMGKEIKFLLHFVKESKQDESGMPNNRFLAERTGGTYSTLKVQPAELEDSGVYFCASSQLLWGKAFFGQGTRLTVV.